One sample yielded the 19 T cell receptor beta chains listed below, sequenced in a study of blood T cell repertoires in COVID-19. Sequencing used immunoSEQ multiplex PCR; TCRdb keeps in-frame clones, though not all of them. Altogether more than 200,000 clones are present, about four fifths being singletons, with the ten largest covering under 3%. Sequencing was carried out using peripheral blood. All receptors come from a woman between 40 and 50 years old with active or convalescent COVID-19.

The rearrangement joins TRBV5-6 to TRBJ1-5; 7 positions agree with TRBD1. CDR3 size: 16 residues. Germline V gene sequence: CDR1 SGHDT, CDR2 YYEEEE. J was trimmed by 0 bases and V by 0 bases; bases with no gene match: 3. The CDR3 sequence: CASSLGQGRSNQPQHF. The DNA of the CDR3 is TGTGCCAGCAGCTTGGGACAGGGACGTAGCAATCAGCCCCAGCATTTT.

V gene TRBV9 combines with J gene TRBJ2-5, with D perhaps matching TRBD2 (5 bases). The CDR3 is made up of 15 amino acids. Germline V CDR1 and CDR2: SGDLS, YYNGEE. Trimming shortened V by 6 bases and J by 4 bases, and 19 bases separated the two germline ends. The CDR3 DNA follows: TGTGCCAGCAACCCCGGCCGTAGCGAGCGAGAGACCCAGTACTTC. It codes for CASNPGRSERETQYF.

The chain combines TRBV18 with TRBJ2-7; 7 bases are a match to TRBD2. Germline CDR1 KGHSH, CDR2 LQKENI. V trimming: 4 bases; J trimming: 3 bases; junction bases outside the gene matches: 6. This CDR3 spans 14 amino acids. The CDR3 spells CASSRAGVGYEQYF. The CDR3 nucleotides are TGTGCCAGCTCACGGGCGGGGGTCGGCTACGAGCAGTACTTC.

The rearrangement uses TRBV6-5 and TRBJ2-3; 11 nucleotides align to TRBD2. V lost 6 bases to trimming and J lost 11 bases; unmatched junction nucleotides: 4. This CDR3 has 12 residues. Germline lookup yields CDR1 MNHEY and CDR2 SVGAGI. This CDR3 is CASSTLAGGQYF. CDR3 coding DNA: TGTGCCAGCAGCACTCTAGCGGGGGGGCAGTATTTT.

The chain is built from TRBV5-4 and TRBJ2-6, with TRBD1 identical over 8 bases. Unmatched junction bases numbered 2, after V lost 4 bases and J lost 2 bases. CDR3 length: 15 residues. Germline V gene lookup returns CDR1 SGHNT and CDR2 YYREEE (reference sequence). CDR3 in amino acids: CASSPDRAGANVLTF. The CDR3 DNA is TGTGCCAGCAGCCCGGACAGGGCTGGGGCCAACGTCCTGACTTTC.

This clone appeared a few times. V usage is TRBV3-1 (or the pseudogene TRBV3-2) and J usage is TRBJ2-7; tentatively, D is TRBD1 (6 bases). CDR3 size: 14 residues. CDR1 is LGHDT and CDR2 is YNNKEL in the germline V gene (reference sequence). Trimming removed 3 bases at V and 5 bases at J, with 14 bases between. CDR3 in amino acids: CASSHTSAGDEQYF. The DNA for the CDR3 is TGTGCCAGCAGCCACACATCGGCAGGGGACGAGCAGTACTTC.

The genes are TRBV14 and TRBJ2-1, with a weak D call TRBD1 (6 bases). With 0 bases removed from V and 0 bases from J, the gap between germline ends came to 12 bases. In germline, CDR1 is SGHDN, CDR2 FVKESK. The CDR3 loop spans 17 amino acids. CDR3 nucleotide sequence: TGTGCCAGCAGCCAAGAGACAGGACTGAGCTCCTACAATGAGCAGTTCTTC. Amino acid sequence: CASSQETGLSSYNEQFF. The full variable domain, rest sourced from reference TRBV14 and TRBJ2-1, is EAGVTQFPSHSVIEKGQTVTLRCDPISGHDNLYWYRRVMGKEIKFLLHFVKESKQDESGMPNNRFLAERTGGTYSTLKVQPAELEDSGVYFCASSQETGLSSYNEQFFGPGTRLTVL.

V usage is TRBV7-9 and J usage is TRBJ2-7; D gene unclear. Germline CDR1 SEHNR, CDR2 FQNEAQ (reference sequence). Trimming shortened V by 2 bases and J by 1 base, and 9 bases separated the two germline ends. The CDR3 has 14 residues. The CDR3 sequence: CASSLSTLSYEQYF. The CDR3 DNA reads as TGTGCCAGCAGCTTAAGTACGCTATCCTACGAGCAGTACTTC.

The genes are TRBV11-3 and TRBJ1-6; D is undetermined. The germline gives CDR1 SGHNT, CDR2 YENEEA. V lost 0 bases and J 10 bases, leaving 7 bases between the germline ends. The CDR3 is 13 residues long. CDR3 sequence reads: CASSLDSHSPLHF. DNA of the CDR3: TGTGCCAGCAGCTTAGATAGTCACTCACCCCTCCACTTT.

V and J are TRBV27 and TRBJ2-7; TRBD2 agrees at 7 bases. The CDR3 extends over 16 amino acids. From germline, CDR1 is MNHEY and CDR2 SMNVEV (reference sequence). Trimming took 1 base from V and 1 from J; bases not matched to a gene: 7. CDR3 sequence (DNA): TGTGCCAGCAGTTTATGGTCGGCTAGCGGTTCCTACGAGCAGTACTTC. As protein: CASSLWSASGSYEQYF.

V is TRBV11-3 and J is TRBJ2-1, with 13 bases aligning to TRBD2. This CDR3 is built from 15 residues. The ends lost 3 bases at V and 8 bases at J; junction bases unmatched: 4. Germline V CDR1 and CDR2: SGHNT, YENEEA. The CDR3 is CASSLTSGGWDEQFF. CDR3 DNA sequence: TGTGCCAGCAGCTTGACTAGCGGGGGGTGGGATGAGCAGTTCTTC.

This chain connects TRBV25-1 to TRBJ1-1; no definite D call. Germline CDR1 reads MGHDK; CDR2 reads SYGVNS. V lost 5 bases and J 5 bases, leaving 12 bases between the germline ends. The CDR3 runs to 13 residues. The CDR3 sequence is CASSLYRGTEAFF. The CDR3 region has the DNA TGTGCCAGCAGTTTGTACCGGGGTACTGAAGCTTTCTTT.

The chain is built from TRBV19 and TRBJ2-7, with 10 bases identical to TRBD1. The CDR3 covers 13 residues. CDR1 and CDR2 from the germline V gene are LNHDA and SQIVND (reference sequence). Trimming cost V 5 bases and J 7 bases; bases outside gene matches: 5. The chain's CDR3 is CASSPGTGVEQYF. CDR3 bases: TGTGCCAGTAGTCCTGGGACAGGGGTTGAGCAGTACTTC. Full variable domain (missing parts from reference TRBV19 and TRBJ2-7): DGGITQSPKYLFRKEGQNVTLSCEQNLNHDAMYWYRQDPGQGLRLIYYSQIVNDFQKGDIAEGYSVSREKKESFPLTVTSAQKNPTAFYLCASSPGTGVEQYFGPGTRLTVT.

This chain links TRBV2 with TRBJ2-6; tentative D call: TRBD1 (5 bases). Germline V gene lookup returns CDR1 SNHLY and CDR2 FYNNEI. V gave up 6 bases and J gave up 0 bases, with 6 bases separating them. The CDR3 has 14 amino acids. Here the CDR3 reads CASSGHSGANVLTF. CDR3 DNA sequence: TGTGCCAGCAGCGGACACTCTGGGGCCAACGTCCTGACTTTC.

This chain uses TRBV5-5 with TRBJ2-1, with TRBD2 as a possible D gene (6 bases). V shed 4 bases and J shed 8 bases, with 16 bases lying between them. The CDR3 contains 14 residues. CDR1 SGHKS and CDR2 YYEKEE come from the germline V gene (reference sequence). CDR3 region: CASSRSGGSDEQFF. CDR3 sequence (DNA): TGTGCCAGCAGCCGGTCCGGGGGATCGGATGAGCAGTTCTTC.

The V gene is TRBV7-6, the J gene TRBJ1-4; D might be TRBD1 (5 bases). Germline-derived CDR1 and CDR2 are SGHVS and FNYEAQ. This CDR3 spans 11 amino acids. V shed 3 bases and J shed 10 bases, with 6 bases lying between them. CDR3 in amino acids: CASSFQGKLFF. Here the CDR3 DNA reads TGTGCCAGCAGCTTCCAGGGAAAACTGTTTTTT. The full variable domain, rest sourced from reference TRBV7-6 and TRBJ1-4, is GAGVSQSPRYKVTKRGQDVALRCDPISGHVSLYWYRQALGQGPEFLTYFNYEAQQDKSGLPNDRFSAERPEGSISTLTIQRTEQRDSAMYRCASSFQGKLFFGSGTQLSVL.

This rearrangement joins TRBV6-1 to TRBJ1-2; 10 bases are a match to TRBD1. With V trimmed by 3 bases and J by 4 bases, 5 bases remained unmatched. Germline V gene data show CDR1 as MNHNS and CDR2 as SASEGT. The CDR3 is made up of 15 amino acids. The DNA for the CDR3 is TGTGCCAGCAGTGACCCCGGGACAGGGGCCTATGGCTACACCTTC. This gives the protein CASSDPGTGAYGYTF.

This clone was counted a single time. This chain uses TRBV5-1 with TRBJ2-4, with 8 bases that match TRBD2. Germline values: CDR1 SGHRS, CDR2 YFSETQ. J gave up 6 bases and V 1 base, and 15 bases lay outside the gene matches. CDR3 length equals 18 residues. CDR3 sequence reads: CASSLSLADPLELNIQYF. The CDR3, as DNA: TGCGCCAGCAGCTTGTCACTAGCGGACCCTTTGGAGTTAAACATTCAGTACTTC.

This clone was detected a few times. The same CDR3 can be traced to other DNA sequences in this sample. This rearrangement joins TRBV6-5 to TRBJ1-5; 9 bases agree with TRBD1. Germline trimming cut 2 bases from V and 5 bases from J; bases unmatched to any gene: 7. Germline V gene sequence: CDR1 MNHEY, CDR2 SVGAGI. The CDR3 is 16 residues long. CDR3 DNA: TGTGCCAGCAGTTACCTCGGGACAGGGTTGGATCAGCCCCAGCATTTT. Its protein product is CASSYLGTGLDQPQHF.